This record looks at one T cell receptor beta chain sequence and its context. These data are taken from a study of Graves' ophthalmopathy and Graves' hyperthyroidism. The CDR3 is 11 amino acids. V lost 8 bases and J lost 5, with 9 bases in between. Germline loops: CDR1 MDHEN, CDR2 SYDVKM. Beta-chain TCR CDR3 regions were amplified from RNA transcripts. HTBI primers were used in a first-round RT-PCR, which preceded a second-round multiplex PCR. In TCRdb, the multiplex PCR reads were re-called with MiXCR into one record per CDR3 protein. The table lists about 380,000 distinct CDR3 sequences, approximately 15% of them singletons.

Sample: peripheral blood. The sequence was obtained from a young woman with stable Graves' hyperthyroidism. The rearrangement joins TRBV28 to TRBJ2-5; tentatively, D is TRBD1 (6 bases). This CDR3 reads CASGTFETQYF. CDR3 DNA sequence: TGTGCCAGCGGGACATTTGAGACCCAGTACTTC.